Listed below are T cell receptor beta chains from one sample, sequenced in a study of blood T cell repertoires in COVID-19. Profiling relied on immunoSEQ multiplex PCR, and the TCRdb table lists in-frame clones only, not all of them. Among some 180,000 clones listed, 90% were seen once. The sequencing sample was made of peripheral blood. These receptor sequences come from a man aged 45 to 65 with acute or convalescent COVID-19. CDR3s include the opening cysteine and the closing phenylalanine or tryptophan. The order of the fields is CDR3 length, D gene, V gene, clone size, J gene, CDR3 protein, CDR3 DNA. A D gene is named only where the DNA matches it firmly. A clone size is listed for some rows: how often the clone was seen (once, few, many), or a class if it is expanded.

CDR3 length: 12; D gene: NA; V gene: TRBV5-6; clone size: few; J gene: TRBJ1-4; CDR3 protein: CASSSAGEKLFF; CDR3 DNA: TGTGCCAGCAGCTCAGCAGGTGAAAAACTGTTTTTT
CDR3 length: 15; D gene: NA; V gene: TRBV7-2; clone size: few; J gene: TRBJ1-6; CDR3 protein: CASSSGPLPNSPLHF; CDR3 DNA: TGTGCCAGCAGTAGCGGGCCCCTCCCTAATTCACCCCTCCACTTT
CDR3 length: 15; D gene: TRBD1; V gene: TRBV28; clone size: once; J gene: TRBJ1-2; CDR3 protein: CASSFGGQGSGGYTF; CDR3 DNA: TGTGCCAGCAGTTTTGGGGGACAGGGCTCAGGTGGCTACACCTTC
CDR3 length: 16; D gene: NA; V gene: TRBV7-9; clone size: NA; J gene: TRBJ2-3; CDR3 protein: CASSLMNTPSTDTQYF; CDR3 DNA: TGTGCCAGCAGCTTAATGAACACGCCTAGCACAGATACGCAGTATTTT
CDR3 length: 14; D gene: NA; V gene: TRBV11-2; clone size: NA; J gene: TRBJ2-5; CDR3 protein: CASSYNWGEETQYF; CDR3 DNA: TGTGCCAGCAGCTACAACTGGGGGGAAGAGACCCAGTACTTC
CDR3 length: 11; D gene: TRBD2; V gene: TRBV20-1; clone size: NA; J gene: TRBJ2-1; CDR3 protein: CSARTSNEQFF; CDR3 DNA: TGCAGTGCTCGGACTAGCAATGAGCAGTTCTTC
CDR3 length: 13; D gene: NA; V gene: TRBV7-3; clone size: NA; J gene: TRBJ1-1; CDR3 protein: CASSAGGHTEAFF; CDR3 DNA: TGTGCCAGCAGCGCAGGTGGGCACACTGAAGCTTTCTTT
CDR3 length: 17; D gene: TRBD2; V gene: TRBV11-2; clone size: few; J gene: TRBJ2-7; CDR3 protein: CASTRGASGRVSYEQYF; CDR3 DNA: TGTGCCAGCACCCGGGGGGCTAGCGGGAGGGTTTCCTACGAGCAGTACTTC
CDR3 length: 14; D gene: NA; V gene: TRBV7-9; clone size: NA; J gene: TRBJ2-5; CDR3 protein: CASSFVRGQETQYF; CDR3 DNA: TGTGCCAGCAGCTTCGTCAGGGGCCAAGAGACCCAGTACTTC
CDR3 length: 13; D gene: NA; V gene: TRBV10-2; clone size: few; J gene: TRBJ2-5; CDR3 protein: CASKGRVAETQYF; CDR3 DNA: TGCGCCAGCAAGGGCAGGGTGGCAGAGACCCAGTACTTC
CDR3 length: 17; D gene: TRBD2; V gene: TRBV28; clone size: NA; J gene: TRBJ2-1; CDR3 protein: CASSLWISGSVYNEQFF; CDR3 DNA: TGTGCCAGCAGTTTATGGATAAGCGGGAGCGTATACAATGAGCAGTTCTTC
CDR3 length: 15; D gene: NA; V gene: TRBV7-3; clone size: few; J gene: TRBJ2-1; CDR3 protein: CASSLIGGRDNEQFF; CDR3 DNA: TGTGCCAGCAGCTTAATAGGCGGCAGGGACAATGAGCAGTTCTTC
CDR3 length: 14; D gene: NA; V gene: TRBV19; clone size: once; J gene: TRBJ1-6; CDR3 protein: CASSIQEGNSPLHF; CDR3 DNA: TGTGCCAGTAGTATACAGGAGGGGAATTCACCCCTCCACTTT
CDR3 length: 16; D gene: NA; V gene: TRBV7-9; clone size: NA; J gene: TRBJ2-2; CDR3 protein: CASSLVQGLNTGELFF; CDR3 DNA: TGTGCCAGCAGCTTAGTCCAGGGATTGAACACCGGGGAGCTGTTTTTT
CDR3 length: 13; D gene: TRBD1; V gene: TRBV6-2/TRBV6-3; clone size: NA; J gene: TRBJ1-6; CDR3 protein: CASSDRGLSPLHF; CDR3 DNA: TGTGCCAGCAGCGACAGGGGGCTGTCACCCCTCCACTTT
CDR3 length: 16; D gene: TRBD1; V gene: TRBV5-1; clone size: NA; J gene: TRBJ2-2; CDR3 protein: CASSLPTGGNTGELFF; CDR3 DNA: TGCGCCAGCAGCTTGCCGACAGGGGGGAACACCGGGGAGCTGTTTTTT
CDR3 length: 16; D gene: NA; V gene: TRBV6-5; clone size: NA; J gene: TRBJ1-2; CDR3 protein: CASSSLRTRGTGRYTF; CDR3 DNA: TGTGCCAGCAGTTCCCTCAGGACAAGGGGCACTGGGCGCTACACCTTC
CDR3 length: 15; D gene: TRBD2; V gene: TRBV3-1/TRBV3-2; clone size: NA; J gene: TRBJ2-5; CDR3 protein: CASSPPGTSGGTQYF; CDR3 DNA: TGTGCCAGCAGCCCCCCCGGGACTAGCGGAGGGACCCAGTACTTC
CDR3 length: 14; D gene: TRBD1; V gene: TRBV27; clone size: NA; J gene: TRBJ1-5; CDR3 protein: CASSKDRGNQPQHF; CDR3 DNA: TGTGCCAGCTCTAAGGACAGGGGGAATCAGCCCCAGCATTTT
CDR3 length: 13; D gene: TRBD2; V gene: TRBV6-5; clone size: once; J gene: TRBJ2-5; CDR3 protein: CASDKLAEGPQYF; CDR3 DNA: TGTGCCAGCGATAAACTAGCGGAGGGGCCCCAGTACTTC
CDR3 length: 16; D gene: TRBD1; V gene: TRBV4-1; clone size: few; J gene: TRBJ2-3; CDR3 protein: CASSPLGQGNTDTQYF; CDR3 DNA: TGCGCCAGCAGCCCCCTAGGACAGGGAAACACAGATACGCAGTATTTT
CDR3 length: 15; D gene: TRBD2; V gene: TRBV4-2; clone size: few; J gene: TRBJ2-3; CDR3 protein: CASSTGLAGMDTQYF; CDR3 DNA: TGTGCCAGCAGCACGGGACTAGCGGGGATGGATACGCAGTATTTT
CDR3 length: 16; D gene: TRBD2; V gene: TRBV5-6; clone size: NA; J gene: TRBJ2-5; CDR3 protein: CASSLPASGGQETQYF; CDR3 DNA: TGTGCCAGCAGCTTGCCAGCTAGCGGGGGCCAAGAGACCCAGTACTTC
CDR3 length: 13; D gene: NA; V gene: TRBV5-4; clone size: NA; J gene: TRBJ2-2; CDR3 protein: CASSPSNTGELFF; CDR3 DNA: TGTGCCAGCAGCCCATCGAACACCGGGGAGCTGTTTTTT
CDR3 length: 16; D gene: TRBD2; V gene: TRBV7-2; clone size: NA; J gene: TRBJ2-7; CDR3 protein: CASSFAGTSLNYEQYF; CDR3 DNA: TGTGCCAGCAGCTTCGCCGGGACTAGCTTAAACTACGAGCAGTACTTC
CDR3 length: 17; D gene: TRBD1; V gene: TRBV9; clone size: NA; J gene: TRBJ1-4; CDR3 protein: CASSVEGGGVANEKLFF; CDR3 DNA: TGTGCCAGCAGCGTAGAAGGAGGGGGCGTCGCTAATGAAAAACTGTTTTTT
CDR3 length: 14; D gene: TRBD2; V gene: TRBV18; clone size: NA; J gene: TRBJ2-3; CDR3 protein: CASSPLAGPDTQYF; CDR3 DNA: TGTGCCAGCTCACCACTAGCGGGGCCAGATACGCAGTATTTT
CDR3 length: 15; D gene: NA; V gene: TRBV9; clone size: NA; J gene: TRBJ1-6; CDR3 protein: CASSDPSGANSPLHF; CDR3 DNA: TGTGCCAGCAGCGATCCAAGTGGGGCAAATTCACCCCTCCACTTT
CDR3 length: 16; D gene: NA; V gene: TRBV24-1; clone size: NA; J gene: TRBJ2-1; CDR3 protein: CATSDSGPSSYNEQFF; CDR3 DNA: TGTGCCACCAGTGACTCAGGGCCGTCCTCCTACAATGAGCAGTTCTTC
CDR3 length: 11; D gene: NA; V gene: TRBV20-1; clone size: NA; J gene: TRBJ1-2; CDR3 protein: CSAIMAAGYTF; CDR3 DNA: TGCAGTGCTATCATGGCGGCTGGCTACACCTTC
CDR3 length: 14; D gene: NA; V gene: TRBV19; clone size: NA; J gene: TRBJ2-2; CDR3 protein: CASKRDLNTGELFF; CDR3 DNA: TGTGCCAGTAAACGGGACTTAAACACCGGGGAGCTGTTTTTT
CDR3 length: 15; D gene: NA; V gene: TRBV6-6; clone size: NA; J gene: TRBJ1-2; CDR3 protein: CASSPQLLPNYGYTF; CDR3 DNA: TGTGCCAGCAGTCCACAGCTACTTCCCAACTATGGCTACACCTTC
CDR3 length: 15; D gene: TRBD2; V gene: TRBV9; clone size: NA; J gene: TRBJ2-2; CDR3 protein: CASSGRLAQGGELFF; CDR3 DNA: TGTGCCAGCAGCGGTCGACTAGCGCAAGGCGGGGAGCTGTTTTTT
CDR3 length: 15; D gene: NA; V gene: TRBV9; clone size: NA; J gene: TRBJ1-6; CDR3 protein: CASSPQGNGNSPLHF; CDR3 DNA: TGTGCCAGCAGCCCGCAGGGAAACGGAAATTCACCCCTCCACTTT
CDR3 length: 19; D gene: TRBD2; V gene: TRBV5-1; clone size: NA; J gene: TRBJ2-3; CDR3 protein: CASTLETAFLAVSTDTQYF; CDR3 DNA: TGCGCCAGCACCCTCGAAACCGCCTTTCTAGCGGTCAGCACAGATACGCAGTATTTT
CDR3 length: 16; D gene: TRBD2; V gene: TRBV9; clone size: NA; J gene: TRBJ2-2; CDR3 protein: CASSVGLAGVAGELFF; CDR3 DNA: TGTGCCAGCAGCGTGGGACTAGCGGGAGTTGCCGGGGAGCTGTTTTTT
CDR3 length: 15; D gene: TRBD1; V gene: TRBV10-3; clone size: NA; J gene: TRBJ2-2; CDR3 protein: CAISLGQGVAGELFF; CDR3 DNA: TGTGCCATCAGCCTCGGGCAGGGGGTGGCCGGGGAGCTGTTTTTT
CDR3 length: 14; D gene: TRBD2; V gene: TRBV15; clone size: once; J gene: TRBJ2-1; CDR3 protein: CATSRGGIFNEQFF; CDR3 DNA: TGTGCCACCAGCCGCGGGGGGATATTCAATGAGCAGTTCTTC
CDR3 length: 15; D gene: NA; V gene: TRBV6-7; clone size: NA; J gene: TRBJ2-2; CDR3 protein: CASSHTGWDTGELFF; CDR3 DNA: TGTGCCAGCAGTCATACAGGGTGGGACACCGGGGAGCTGTTTTTT
CDR3 length: 16; D gene: TRBD1; V gene: TRBV9; clone size: once; J gene: TRBJ2-7; CDR3 protein: CASSKNPGQGPYEQYF; CDR3 DNA: TGTGCCAGCAGCAAAAATCCGGGACAGGGGCCCTACGAGCAGTACTTC
CDR3 length: 15; D gene: NA; V gene: TRBV27; clone size: NA; J gene: TRBJ1-2; CDR3 protein: CASSLSGRGPSGYTF; CDR3 DNA: TGTGCCAGCAGTTTATCGGGCAGGGGCCCGTCCGGCTACACCTTC
CDR3 length: 15; D gene: TRBD1; V gene: TRBV9; clone size: NA; J gene: TRBJ2-3; CDR3 protein: CASSLMGTGVDTQYF; CDR3 DNA: TGTGCCAGCAGCCTAATGGGGACAGGGGTTGATACGCAGTATTTT
CDR3 length: 16; D gene: NA; V gene: TRBV18; clone size: once; J gene: TRBJ2-2; CDR3 protein: CASSPNLFLSTGELFF; CDR3 DNA: TGTGCCAGCTCCCCTAACCTGTTCCTAAGCACCGGGGAGCTGTTTTTT